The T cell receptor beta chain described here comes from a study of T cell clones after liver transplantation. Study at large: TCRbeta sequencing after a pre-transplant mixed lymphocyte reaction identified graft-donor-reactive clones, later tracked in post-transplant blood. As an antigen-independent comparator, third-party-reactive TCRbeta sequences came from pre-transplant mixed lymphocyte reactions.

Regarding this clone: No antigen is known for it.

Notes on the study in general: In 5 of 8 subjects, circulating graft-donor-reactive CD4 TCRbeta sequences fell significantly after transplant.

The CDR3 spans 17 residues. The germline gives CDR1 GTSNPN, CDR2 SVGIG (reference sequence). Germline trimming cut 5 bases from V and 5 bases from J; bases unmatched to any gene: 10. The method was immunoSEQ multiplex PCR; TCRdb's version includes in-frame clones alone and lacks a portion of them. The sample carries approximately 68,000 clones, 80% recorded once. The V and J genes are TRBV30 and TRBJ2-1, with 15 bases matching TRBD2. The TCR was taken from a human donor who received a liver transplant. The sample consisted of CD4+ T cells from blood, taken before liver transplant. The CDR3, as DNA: TGTGCCTGGGAACCCGGGACTAGCGGGGGGCCCCACAATGAGCAGTTCTTC. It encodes CAWEPGTSGGPHNEQFF.